These 21 T cell receptor beta chains came from one sample sequenced in a study of cytomegalovirus exposure and HLA in healthy donors. 13 Jbeta primers and 60 Vbeta primers were used for the PCR. The assay was immunoSEQ multiplex PCR, and TCRdb's table has in-frame clones only and misses some. The data show about 120,000 clones, roughly 79% seen once. Source material: PBMCs. The origin of the receptors is a woman in her twenties or thirties in good health and CMV-seronegative.

For the CDR3, the DNA is TGTGCCAGCAGTTCGACGCGGAATTCCTACGAGCAGTACTTC. Its protein product is CASSSTRNSYEQYF. The chain joins TRBV7-9 to TRBJ2-7; D is uncertain. Germline CDR1 is SEHNR and CDR2 is FQNEAQ (reference sequence). V was shortened by 6 bases and J by 1 base, with 13 bases between the two germline ends. The CDR3 sequence is 14 residues long.

The rearrangement links TRBV28 to TRBJ1-3, with D unresolved. Germline V gene data show CDR1 as MDHEN and CDR2 as SYDVKM. The CDR3 spans 13 residues. Trimming took 7 bases from V and 0 from J, leaving 7 bases between them. DNA of the CDR3: TGTGCCAGCAACAGAGACTCTGGAAACACCATATATTTT. Translated, it gives CASNRDSGNTIYF.

J is TRBJ2-7 and V is TRBV5-1; maybe TRBD1 (5 bases). V lost 3 bases, J lost 2 bases, and 12 bases lay in between. The CDR3 runs to 14 residues. Germline V CDR1 and CDR2: SGHRS, YFSETQ. In nucleotides, the CDR3 is TGCGCCAGCAGCTGGTACCCCAGGGCCTACGAGCAGTACTTC. Its protein product is CASSWYPRAYEQYF.

As regards this clone: Mismatch with germline at one junction end may stem from a read error. The chain carries TRBV7-3 and TRBJ2-1, with 14 positions matching TRBD2. Per germline, CDR1 SGHTA and CDR2 FQGTGA. This CDR3 is 18 amino acids long. The CDR3 nucleotides read TGTTCCAGCAGCCCACTCGGGACTAGCGGGAGTGTCGTTGGTGAGCAGTTCTTC. This gives the protein CSSSPLGTSGSVVGEQFF.

The gene calls are TRBV19 and TRBJ1-1; possible D gene TRBD1, 6 bases. The ends were cut back, 0 bases at V and 7 bases at J, with 9 bases in the middle. The CDR3 extends over 13 amino acids. The germline CDR1 and CDR2 sequences are LNHDA and SQIVND (reference sequence). The CDR3 sequence is CASSIEGRGEAFF. The CDR3 DNA reads as TGTGCCAGTAGTATAGAGGGCAGGGGTGAAGCTTTCTTT.

V and J are TRBV27 and TRBJ2-3, with D maybe TRBD2 (5 bases). The CDR3 length is 16 residues. V lost 6 bases, J lost 2 bases, and 18 bases lay in between. Per germline, CDR1 MNHEY and CDR2 SMNVEV (reference sequence). This CDR3 reads CASSPYEPGITDTQYF. The CDR3 DNA sequence: TGTGCCAGCAGCCCCTATGAACCCGGGATCACAGATACGCAGTATTTT.

The genes are TRBV5-1 and TRBJ2-1; the match to TRBD1 covers 12 bases. This CDR3 is built from 17 residues. Germline assignment: CDR1 SGHRS and CDR2 YFSETQ. V lost 0 bases to trimming and J lost 7 bases; unmatched junction nucleotides: 8. The CDR3 DNA follows: TGCGCCAGCAGCTTGGCCGAGGGACAGGGGGCGTTTAATGAGCAGTTCTTC. This sequence encodes CASSLAEGQGAFNEQFF. Drawing the rest from reference TRBV5-1 and TRBJ2-1, the complete variable domain is KAGVTQTPRYLIKTRGQQVTLSCSPISGHRSVSWYQQTPGQGLQFLFEYFSETQRNKGNFPGRFSGRQFSNSRSEMNVSTLELGDSALYLCASSLAEGQGAFNEQFFGPGTRLTVL.

The chain is built from TRBV11-2 and TRBJ2-5, with 7 bases aligning to TRBD2. The better agreement between TRBJ2-7 and the DNA end casts doubt on the J call. Germline V lookup: CDR1 SGHAT, CDR2 FQNNGV. CDR3 length: 15 amino acids. This CDR3 is CASSLDGGSSYEQYF. The CDR3 region has the DNA TGTGCCAGCAGCTTAGATGGCGGGAGCTCCTACGAGCAGTACTTC.

The rearrangement joins TRBV28 to TRBJ2-7, with TRBD1 identical over 7 bases. Germline V lookup: CDR1 MDHEN, CDR2 SYDVKM. V shed 4 bases, J shed 4 bases, and the junction held 7 bases outside the gene matches. The CDR3 has 14 amino acids. CDR3 residues: CASSSQDRVYEQYF. CDR3 sequence (DNA): TGTGCCAGCAGTTCTCAAGACAGGGTTTACGAGCAGTACTTC.

The chain has TRBV5-1 and TRBJ2-5, with 12 bases aligning to TRBD1. The CDR3 has 16 residues. The junction had 9 bases not matched to a gene; V was cut back by 4 bases and J by 5 bases. In germline, CDR1 is SGHRS, CDR2 YFSETQ. The CDR3 loop is CASSPSGTGGRETQYF. CDR3 bases: TGCGCCAGCAGCCCATCCGGGACAGGGGGCCGGGAGACCCAGTACTTC.

V and J are TRBV7-2 and TRBJ2-1, with 14 bases aligning to TRBD2. There are 16 residues in the CDR3. V dropped 5 bases and J dropped 8; count of bases not matched to a gene: 8. Germline values: CDR1 SGHTA, CDR2 FQGNSA. CDR3 bases: TGTGCCAGCAGCACGGGACTAGCGGGAGTTGTGGATGAGCAGTTCTTC. Its translation: CASSTGLAGVVDEQFF.

This chain uses TRBV27 with TRBJ2-5, with D possibly matching TRBD2 (6 bases). Trimming took 2 bases from V and 7 from J, leaving 14 bases between them. CDR3 size: 14 residues. Germline values: CDR1 MNHEY, CDR2 SMNVEV (reference sequence). The CDR3, as DNA: TGTGCCAGCAGTTTACGGCGGGATGGGGTGACCCAGTACTTC. This gives the protein CASSLRRDGVTQYF.

V gene TRBV7-2 combines with J gene TRBJ2-1; possible D gene TRBD1, 5 bases. V was pared by 3 bases and J by 4 bases, with 13 bases between. CDR1 and CDR2 (germline): SGHTA, FQGNSA. This CDR3 region has 15 residues. In DNA, the CDR3 is TGTGCCAGCAGCTTGGCCGGACACGTATACAATGAGCAGTTCTTC. The encoded protein is CASSLAGHVYNEQFF.

This clone was seen only a few times. The genes are TRBV5-1 and TRBJ1-1; D gene ambiguous. Germline CDR1 and CDR2: SGHRS and YFSETQ. The CDR3 sequence is 13 residues long. The germline V and J ends were trimmed by 2 bases and 4 bases, with 9 bases remaining between them. The CDR3 nucleotides are TGCGCCAGCAGCTTCGGGGAGGGCACTGAAGCTTTCTTT. This sequence encodes CASSFGEGTEAFF.

J is TRBJ1-5 and V is TRBV7-9; D may be TRBD1 (6 bases). Between the trimmed V and J ends, which lost 5 bases and 3 bases, there was a span of 11 bases. The CDR3 contains 14 residues. CDR1 is SEHNR, CDR2 FQNEAQ, per germline (reference sequence). The CDR3 coding sequence is TGTGCCAGCAGCGCCCCAGGGGACAATCAGCCCCAGCATTTT. Residues: CASSAPGDNQPQHF.

The CDR3 sequence: CASSPTPTEAFF. The CDR3 coding sequence is TGTGCCAGCAGCCCCACTCCCACTGAAGCTTTCTTT. The chain has TRBV6-5 and TRBJ1-1; D is unclear. This CDR3 comprises 12 residues. Deletions cut 6 bases from V and 4 bases from J, with 9 bases between. CDR1 and CDR2 (germline): MNHEY, SVGAGI.

The V call is TRBV29-1, the J call TRBJ2-1; TRBD2 is a possible D gene (6 bases). Germline V lookup: CDR1 SQVTM, CDR2 ANQGSEA. The ends were cut back, 5 bases at V and 3 bases at J, with 14 bases in the middle. The CDR3 has 14 amino acids. Here the CDR3 reads CSVPGEVLYNEQFF. Written as DNA, the CDR3 is TGCAGCGTTCCGGGGGAAGTCCTCTACAATGAGCAGTTCTTC.

V and J are TRBV4-2 and TRBJ2-3; no definite D call. CDR1 is LGHNA, CDR2 YNFKEQ, per germline. The germline V and J ends were trimmed by 4 bases and 4 bases, with 6 bases remaining between them. This CDR3 is 12 amino acids long. In nucleotides, the CDR3 is TGTGCCAGCAGCCCCTCTCCAGATACGCAGTATTTT. Translated, it gives CASSPSPDTQYF.

This clone was found a few times. This chain connects TRBV13 to TRBJ2-7; no clear D gene. There are 13 residues in the CDR3. CDR1 is PRHDT, CDR2 FYEKMQ, per germline (reference sequence). Trimming took off 6 bases at V and 0 bases at J, with 9 bases between the two ends. CDR3 sequence (DNA): TGTGCCAGCAGACTCGGGTCCTCCTACGAGCAGTACTTC. It specifies CASRLGSSYEQYF. The entire variable domain, with the rest obtained from reference TRBV13 and TRBJ2-7, is as follows: AAGVIQSPRHLIKEKRETATLKCYPIPRHDTVYWYQQGPGQDPQFLISFYEKMQSDKGSIPDRFSAQQFSDYHSELNMSSLELGDSALYFCASRLGSSYEQYFGPGTRLTVT.

Concerning this clone: The same CDR3 also results from other DNA sequences found in this sample. V usage is TRBV19 and J usage is TRBJ2-2, with TRBD2 matching over 8 bases. CDR3 length: 15 residues. Germline CDR1 and CDR2: LNHDA and SQIVND (reference sequence). V lost 3 bases to trimming and J lost 2 bases; unmatched junction nucleotides: 2. The CDR3 bases are TGTGCCAGTAGTATTCTAGCGGGTAACACCGGGGAGCTGTTTTTT. The encoded protein is CASSILAGNTGELFF.

The rearrangement joins TRBV27 to TRBJ1-4; TRBD1 might be the D (6 bases). This CDR3 is 12 amino acids long. Looked up from germline, CDR1 is MNHEY and CDR2 is SMNVEV (reference sequence). V was shortened by 8 bases and J by 2 bases, with 6 bases between the two germline ends. The CDR3, as DNA: TGTGCCAGCCAGGGGACTAATGAAAAACTGTTTTTT. It is translated as CASQGTNEKLFF.